This T cell receptor beta chain was sequenced in a study of T cell responses to AZD1222 COVID-19 vaccine. Regarding the study as a whole: At baseline, just 5 or 6 AZD1222 recipients tested seropositive. As reported, nearly half of all spike-specific TCRs target variant regions that are unmutated. Spike-specific TCR depth and breadth grew after two AZD1222 doses. Repertoires were sampled only after the peak T cell response.

A note on this clone: Its target is not known.

The protocol was immunoSEQ multiplex PCR, while the TCRdb copy is restricted to in-frame clones and leaves out a portion. This sample has some 180,000 clones; 85% to 95% occur once, and the top ten carry around 0.93%. Material: peripheral blood, obtained 28 days after the second dose of the MenACWY control vaccine. The TCR comes from an adult who received the MenACWY meningococcal vaccine as a control.

The CDR3: CASSLQGPTEAFF. The CDR3 DNA sequence: TGTGCCAGCAGTTTACAGGGCCCCACTGAAGCTTTCTTT. The chain has TRBV12-3 or TRBV12-4 and TRBJ1-1; TRBD1 is a possible D gene (5 bases). This CDR3 contains 13 residues. Trimming removed 2 bases from V and 4 bases from J, with 8 bases in between.